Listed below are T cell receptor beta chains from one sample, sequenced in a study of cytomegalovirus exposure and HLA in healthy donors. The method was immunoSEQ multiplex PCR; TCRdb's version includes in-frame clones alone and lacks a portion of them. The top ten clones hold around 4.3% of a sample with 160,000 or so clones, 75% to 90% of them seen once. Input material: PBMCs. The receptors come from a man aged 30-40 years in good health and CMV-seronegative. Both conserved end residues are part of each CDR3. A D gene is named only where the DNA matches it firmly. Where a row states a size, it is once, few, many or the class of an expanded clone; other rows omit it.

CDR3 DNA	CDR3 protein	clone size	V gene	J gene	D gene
TGTGCCAGCAGTCTAAGGGGGGGCCGCCTAATGGTCGAGCAGTACTTC	CASSLRGGRLMVEQYF	.	TRBV28	TRBJ2-7	.
TGTGCCAGCAGGTCGGGACTAGCGGCCGGGGAGCTGTTTTTT	CASRSGLAAGELFF	.	TRBV5-8	TRBJ2-2	TRBD2
TGTGCCAGCAGTTTAAAAGGGGTAGAGACCCAGTACTTC	CASSLKGVETQYF	few	TRBV28	TRBJ2-5	.
TGCGCCAGCAGCCAACGCCCGCCGGGACAGGGAACCTCACCCCTCCACTTT	CASSQRPPGQGTSPLHF	once	TRBV4-3	TRBJ1-6	TRBD1
TGCAGCGTTTGCCCGTGGACAGGGGAAACTGAAGCTTTCTTT	CSVCPWTGETEAFF	once	TRBV29-1	TRBJ1-1	TRBD1
TGTGCCAGCAGCCAATCACTAGCGGGAGGCCAAGAGCAGTTCTTC	CASSQSLAGGQEQFF	.	TRBV16	TRBJ2-1	TRBD2
TGTGCCAGCAGCTCGCTAGCGCTAGGGGAGCAGTTCTTC	CASSSLALGEQFF	.	TRBV7-6	TRBJ2-1	.
TGTGCCAGCAGCCTCTTCCGGGACACCCTAAGTGGGCAAGAGACCCAGTACTTC	CASSLFRDTLSGQETQYF	.	TRBV11-2	TRBJ2-5	.
TGCGCCAGCAGGACTTTGGGGGCAGGCTATGGCTACACCTTC	CASRTLGAGYGYTF	.	TRBV4-1	TRBJ1-2	.
TGTGCCAGCAGTCTGGACGGGGATCAGCCCCAGCATTTT	CASSLDGDQPQHF	once	TRBV5-4	TRBJ1-5	.
TGTGCCAGCAGTGATACGATGGGACTAGCGTACATCGGGGAGCTGTTTTTT	CASSDTMGLAYIGELFF	.	TRBV2	TRBJ2-2	TRBD2
TGTGCCAGCAGCCCTCTAGGAGGGTCGTACACCCAGTACTTC	CASSPLGGSYTQYF	.	TRBV7-9	TRBJ2-5	.
TGCGCCAGCAGCTTGAACACTAGCCCTAGACCTAATGAGCAGTTCTTC	CASSLNTSPRPNEQFF	.	TRBV5-1	TRBJ2-1	.
TGTGCCAGCAGCCCTCATAGGAGCGGGAGGGCCTTCGCTGAGCAGTTCTTC	CASSPHRSGRAFAEQFF	few	TRBV9	TRBJ2-1	TRBD2
TGTGCCAGCAGTGAATCCCCAGGCAGGGTAGAGACCCAGTACTTC	CASSESPGRVETQYF	.	TRBV25-1	TRBJ2-5	.
TGTGCCAGCAGCTCACGGACAGAAAAGCGTACGCAGTATTTT	CASSSRTEKRTQYF	.	TRBV11-3	TRBJ2-3	.
TGCAGCGGGGCGGGAGGGGAGGATAGCAATGAGCAGTTCTTC	CSGAGGEDSNEQFF	.	TRBV29-1	TRBJ2-1	TRBD2
TGTGCCAGCAGCTTTGGCGGGGGGGCCGACTACGAGCAGTACTTC	CASSFGGGADYEQYF	.	TRBV7-8	TRBJ2-7	TRBD2
TGTGCCAGCAGTTGGGGACTAGCCGACACAGATACGCAGTATTTT	CASSWGLADTDTQYF	.	TRBV27	TRBJ2-3	TRBD2
TGTGCCAGCAGCTCCCACTCGGGTGAGGCTGAAGCTTTCTTC	CASSSHSGEAEAFF	.	TRBV7-9	TRBJ1-1	.
TGTGCCAGCAGTCCCAGGGTCGGTTACACTGAAGCTTTCTTT	CASSPRVGYTEAFF	.	TRBV25-1	TRBJ1-1	.
TGTGCCAGTAGTATGCGACAGGGCGGCCACGAGCAGTACTTC	CASSMRQGGHEQYF	.	TRBV19	TRBJ2-7	TRBD1
TGTGCCAGCAGCTTCGGTCCCTATGATCAGCCCCAGCATTTT	CASSFGPYDQPQHF	.	TRBV9	TRBJ1-5	.
TGTGCCAGCAGCCAGGACAGGGAGGGGACTGAAGCTTTCTTT	CASSQDREGTEAFF	few	TRBV6-5	TRBJ1-1	TRBD1
TGCGCCAGCAGCCAAGATATGGGGACACCCTATTATGGCTACACCTTC	CASSQDMGTPYYGYTF	.	TRBV4-3	TRBJ1-2	.
TGCAGCGTTAGTGGGACAGAGGAAGGCTACACCTTC	CSVSGTEEGYTF	.	TRBV29-1	TRBJ1-2	TRBD1
TGTGCCAGCAGCTCAATGGACAGATCCCTATATTCACCCCTCCACTTT	CASSSMDRSLYSPLHF	.	TRBV7-9	TRBJ1-6	.
TGCGCCAGCAGCCCCGGACAGGGGGCTCAGTTTGAGCAGTTCTTC	CASSPGQGAQFEQFF	.	TRBV5-1	TRBJ2-1	TRBD1
TGTGCCAGCAGTGATCCTGTAGGACAGGGGATTTACAATGAGCAGTTCTTC	CASSDPVGQGIYNEQFF	.	TRBV2	TRBJ2-1	TRBD1
TGTGCCACCCGGGGGGGTGCCACAGATACGCAGTATTTT	CATRGGATDTQYF	.	TRBV2	TRBJ2-3	TRBD2
TGTGCCAGCAGCTTATCGACAGGGAACTATGGCTACACCTTC	CASSLSTGNYGYTF	.	TRBV11-1	TRBJ1-2	TRBD1
TGCGCCAGCAGTGAGGCGGGGGCACGAGACACTGAAGCTTTCTTT	CASSEAGARDTEAFF	.	TRBV10-1	TRBJ1-1	.
TGCGCCAGCAGCGATTATCCCGAGGTCTCTGGGGCCAACGTCCTGACTTTC	CASSDYPEVSGANVLTF	once	TRBV4-1	TRBJ2-6	.
TGTGCCAGCAGCCCGAGGAGCGGGACCCTTGGATACAATGAGCAGTTCTTC	CASSPRSGTLGYNEQFF	.	TRBV9	TRBJ2-1	TRBD2
TGTGCCAGCAGTTTAGGACTAGCGGGAGGGGTCCCGCGCGATGAGCAGTTCTTC	CASSLGLAGGVPRDEQFF	once	TRBV27	TRBJ2-1	TRBD2
TGTGCCAGCAGTGAAGGGAGTCCTGGCTACACCTTC	CASSEGSPGYTF	.	TRBV25-1	TRBJ1-2	.
TGTGCCAGCAGTGATCGGAACAGGGGCCGATATCAGCCCCAGCATTTT	CASSDRNRGRYQPQHF	.	TRBV28	TRBJ1-5	TRBD1